Listed here are 6 T cell receptor beta chains from one sample, sequenced in a study of T cell responses to AZD1222 COVID-19 vaccine. Generated by immunoSEQ multiplex PCR, the TCRdb table keeps only in-frame clones and is missing some. The top ten clones hold 1.5% to 1.8% of a sample with approximately 120,000 clones, more than 80% of them seen once. Sample: peripheral blood, taken on day 0 of AZD1222 vaccination. The source of these receptors is an adult in good health.

The rearrangement uses TRBV25-1 and TRBJ2-3; unclear D gene. V was trimmed by 5 bases and J by 2 bases, leaving 14 bases between them. The CDR3 runs 15 residues. Germline values: CDR1 MGHDK, CDR2 SYGVNS. The CDR3 DNA follows: TGTGCCAGCAGTCCGACCTTAACTTACACAGATACGCAGTATTTT. Translation gives CASSPTLTYTDTQYF.

The chain's CDR3 is CASRPDRINQPQHF. The CDR3 nucleotides are TGTGCCAGCAGGCCTGACAGAATCAATCAGCCCCAGCATTTT. This chain joins TRBV5-8 and TRBJ1-5, with TRBD1 as a possible D gene (5 bases). Trimming took off 5 bases at V and 3 bases at J, with 12 bases between the two ends. Per germline, CDR1 SGHTS and CDR2 YDEGEE. This CDR3 has 14 residues.

Written as DNA, the CDR3 is TGTGCCAGCAGTGACCGGGCTTTCGTCAACAATCAGCCCCAGCATTTT. Its translation: CASSDRAFVNNQPQHF. This chain links TRBV6-1 with TRBJ1-5; D not certain. Looked up from germline, CDR1 is MNHNS and CDR2 is SASEGT. V was clipped by 3 bases and J by 3 bases, with 15 bases between them. CDR3 length: 16 residues.

The count of this clone is one. The V and J genes are TRBV7-2 and TRBJ2-3; D tentatively fits TRBD1 or TRBD2 (6 bases each). V was clipped by 5 bases and J by 5 bases, with 14 bases between them. From germline, CDR1 is SGHTA and CDR2 FQGNSA. There are 14 residues in the CDR3. In DNA, the CDR3 is TGTGCCAGCAGCATCGGGGGCGCAGGAGATACGCAGTATTTT. Protein sequence: CASSIGGAGDTQYF.

A note on this clone: At one end the junction does not follow the germline gene, possibly because of a read error. The chain recombines TRBV5-5 with TRBJ1-2; weak D call: TRBD1 (6 bases). The germline gives CDR1 SGHKS, CDR2 YYEKEE (reference sequence). The CDR3 loop spans 15 amino acids. CDR3 bases: TGTGCCAGCAGTTTGGACAGCCCGACTAACTATGGCTACACCTTC. It codes for CASSLDSPTNYGYTF.

This chain links TRBV27 with TRBJ2-2, with 14 bases identical to TRBD2. Germline assignment: CDR1 MNHEY and CDR2 SMNVEV (reference sequence). V gave up 4 bases and J gave up 14 bases; unmatched junction bases: 9. The CDR3 has 15 amino acids. The CDR3 sequence: CASSSRLAGGPGLFF. CDR3 DNA: TGTGCCAGCAGTTCCCGACTAGCGGGAGGGCCGGGTCTGTTTTTT.